Reported below is one TCR beta chain. This clonotype was seen a handful of times. There is no known antigen for this receptor. The sample holds no much larger clone one base away, and base qualities are not on file. The sample originates from a study of blood T cells in healthy people across ages (dated by TCRdb to the mid-2010s). At the level of the whole study: In model experiments, template switching captured about one uniquely barcoded TCR beta cDNA molecule for every two T cells. The donors were divided into four age groups: young (average approximately 17 years), middle-aged (around 37), aged (approximately 62) and long-lived (about 90). Using the same blood draw, the study looked at two additional independent replicas of 1 million unique cDNA reads for two donors, one aged 18 to 30 and the other aged 80 or older. To avoid experimental bias, donors of different ages were randomly spread across the sequencing lanes. To track age-related changes in TCR beta repertoire diversity, the study relied on deep sequencing normalized with unique cDNA molecular identifiers. The study at large found these results: Estimates of total diversity based on one million sequenced T cells were regarded as lower bounds and as underestimates. Because donor CMV infection status was unknown, age-related changes in expanded clonotypes were potentially confounded. Because profiling used bulk unsorted PBMCs, naive and antigen-experienced compartments could not be compared conclusively. Compared with the aged group, more naive CD4+ T cells, fewer expanded clones and increased TCR diversity were shown by the long-lived group, suggesting age selection. Observed TCR beta diversity correlated strongly with the percentage of naive T cells measured by flow cytometry. As age increased, observed TCR beta diversity per million T cells dropped in a roughly linear way, and a significant reduction was already evident by age about 40.

Including the terminal cysteine and phenylalanine, the CDR3 comprises 13 residues. Only CDR3 DNA is held: 39 bases, read in frame from base 1. Taken from the germline V gene, the CDR1 and CDR2 loops are ENHRY and SYGVKD. Trimmed from V: 4 bases; trimmed from J: 12 bases; junction bases lacking a gene match: 6. The donors were 40 or so Caucasian individuals from Russia, aged roughly 6 to 90 years, who were systemically healthy. Around 10 milliliters of peripheral blood were collected from each donor into EDTA-treated Vacutainer tubes. PBMCs were isolated by Ficoll-Paque density-gradient centrifugation, with at least 6.5 million obtained per sample. Trizol reagent was used to extract total RNA from the PBMCs, yielding at least 5.5 micrograms per sample. For every donor, flow cytometry on a PBMC aliquot measured the percentage of naive CD45RAhigh/CD27high T cells. Library creation used 5' RACE. The sample was run on an Illumina HiSeq 2500. A second PCR of roughly 6 to 12 cycles was performed with a sample-barcoded 5' primer and a J-beta primer mix. A unique molecular identifier was introduced onto each TCR beta cDNA molecule by a template-switch 5' adaptor carrying 12 random nucleotides. At least 2.5 million CDR3-containing paired-end reads were obtained from each sample. The Mint cDNA synthesis kit, primed by a TRBC-specific oligonucleotide, was used to synthesize first-strand cDNA from all RNA. Following uracil-DNA glycosylase treatment, all cDNA underwent a first 18-cycle PCR with the universal primers M1SS and BC2_uni_R. Per the source publication's procedure: For normalization, 1 million high-quality reads, each with a distinct molecular identifier, were randomly selected from each sample. Reads with shared molecular identifiers were discarded instead of being binned into consensus sequences. MiTCR, run with a Q25 quality threshold and the strictest error-elimination algorithm, handled CDR3 identification, clonotype clustering and error correction. A nonparametric unseen species model using Euler transformation provided a lower-bound estimate of total TCR beta diversity. Using fastp trimming at Q25 and MiXCR clonotype assembly, TCRdb reanalyzed the public sequencing data and kept in-frame beta chains. When rows share a CDR3 protein, they turn into one entry using the most common DNA and genes. Here the V and J calls rest on TCRdb's processing, not on the authors' analysis. The sample has about 1.4 million distinct CDR3 sequences on record, 55% to 75% of them singletons. The ten largest clones capture over 6.5% of the sample.

The clonotype was recovered from a man younger than 35 in good health. This chain joins TRBV10-3 to TRBJ2-3, and 11 bases in between align with TRBD2. Source material: blood. The DNA is TGTGCCATCAGTGGTACTAGCGGGGGTCCTCAGTATTTT. Its protein reads: CAISGTSGGPQYF.